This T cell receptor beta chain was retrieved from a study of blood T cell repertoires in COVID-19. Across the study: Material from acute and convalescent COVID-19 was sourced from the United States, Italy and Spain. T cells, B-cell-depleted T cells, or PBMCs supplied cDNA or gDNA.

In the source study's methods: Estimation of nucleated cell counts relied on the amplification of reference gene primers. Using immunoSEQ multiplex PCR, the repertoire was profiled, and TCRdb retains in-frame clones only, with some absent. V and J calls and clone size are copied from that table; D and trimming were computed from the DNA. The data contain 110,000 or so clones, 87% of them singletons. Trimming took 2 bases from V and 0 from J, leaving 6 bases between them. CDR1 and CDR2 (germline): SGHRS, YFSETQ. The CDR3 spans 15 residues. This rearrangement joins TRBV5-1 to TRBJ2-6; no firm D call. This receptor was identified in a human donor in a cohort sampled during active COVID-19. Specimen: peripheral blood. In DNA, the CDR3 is TGCGCCAGCAGCTTTACAGCCTCTGGGGCCAACGTCCTGACTTTC. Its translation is CASSFTASGANVLTF.